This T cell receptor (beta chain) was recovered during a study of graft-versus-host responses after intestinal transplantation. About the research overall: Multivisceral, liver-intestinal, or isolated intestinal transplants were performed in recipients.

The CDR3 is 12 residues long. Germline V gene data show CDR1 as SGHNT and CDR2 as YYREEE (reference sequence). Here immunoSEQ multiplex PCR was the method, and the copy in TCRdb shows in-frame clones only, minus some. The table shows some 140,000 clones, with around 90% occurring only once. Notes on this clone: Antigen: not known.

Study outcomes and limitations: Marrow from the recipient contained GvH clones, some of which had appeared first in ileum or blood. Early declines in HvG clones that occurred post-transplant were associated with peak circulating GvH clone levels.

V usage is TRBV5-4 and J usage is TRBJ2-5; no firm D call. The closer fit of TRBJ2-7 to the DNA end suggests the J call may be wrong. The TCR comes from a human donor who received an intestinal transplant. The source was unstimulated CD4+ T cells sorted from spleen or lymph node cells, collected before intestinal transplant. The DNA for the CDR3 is TGTGCCAGCAGCTTGCCAGGCTACGAGCAGTACTTC. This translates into CASSLPGYEQYF.